What follows describes a single TCR beta chain. Its antigen remains unknown. A read error likely explains this, since a far larger clone differs by one base. The data are from a study of early T cells in non-severe SARS-CoV-2 infection. About the research overall: With bulk RNA from unsorted whole blood as input, sequencing yielded unpaired chains.

The study's findings and limits: Sequences matched to VDJdb favored anti-spike CD8 responses, while private and CD4 specificities were missed.

Separate cDNA molecules each had unique molecular identifiers attached to them. TCRdb passed the 5' RACE reads through MiXCR, listing each CDR3 protein once. This table holds approximately 31,000 distinct CDR3 sequences, 6.6% found once. V lost 3 bases and J lost 2, with 7 bases in between. CDR3 length: 13 residues. Looked up from germline, CDR1 is MDHEN and CDR2 is SYDVKM. This receptor was obtained from an adult who was a healthcare worker with PCR-confirmed SARS-CoV-2 infection or an uninfected control (not recorded which). Sequencing used whole blood. The rearrangement uses TRBV28 and TRBJ1-2; D is unresolved. The CDR3 reads CASSLAGNYGYTF. DNA of the CDR3: TGTGCCAGCAGTTTGGCGGGAAACTATGGCTACACCTTC.